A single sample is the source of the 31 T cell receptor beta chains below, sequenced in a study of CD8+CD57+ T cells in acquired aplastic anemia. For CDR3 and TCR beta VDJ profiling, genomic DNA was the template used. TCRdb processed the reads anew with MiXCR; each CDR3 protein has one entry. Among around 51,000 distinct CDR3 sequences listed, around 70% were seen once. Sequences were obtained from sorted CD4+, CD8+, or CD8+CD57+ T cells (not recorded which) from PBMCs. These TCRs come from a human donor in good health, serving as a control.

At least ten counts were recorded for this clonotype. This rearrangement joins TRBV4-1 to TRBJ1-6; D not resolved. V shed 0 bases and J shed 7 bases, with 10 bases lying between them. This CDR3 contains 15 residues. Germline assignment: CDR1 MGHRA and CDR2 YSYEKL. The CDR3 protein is CASSQDQFSNSPLHF. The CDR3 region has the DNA TGCGCCAGCAGCCAAGATCAATTTAGCAATTCACCCCTCCACTTT.

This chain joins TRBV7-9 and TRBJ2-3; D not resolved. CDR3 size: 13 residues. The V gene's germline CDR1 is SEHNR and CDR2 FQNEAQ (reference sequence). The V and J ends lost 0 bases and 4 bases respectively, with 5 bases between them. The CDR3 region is CASSLAGPDTQYF. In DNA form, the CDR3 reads TGTGCCAGCAGCTTAGCGGGCCCAGATACGCAGTATTTT. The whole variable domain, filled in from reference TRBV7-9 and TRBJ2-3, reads DTGVSQNPRHKITKRGQNVTFRCDPISEHNRLYWYRQTLGQGPEFLTYFQNEAQLEKSRLLSDRFSAERPKGSFSTLEIQRTEQGDSAMYLCASSLAGPDTQYFGPGTRLTVL.

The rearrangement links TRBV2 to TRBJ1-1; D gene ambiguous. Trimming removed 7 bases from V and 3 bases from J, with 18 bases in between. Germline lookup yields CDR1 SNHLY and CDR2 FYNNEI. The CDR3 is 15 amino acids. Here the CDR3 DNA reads TGTGCCAGCATTAGAGGAGGTAGTAAGGACACTGAAGCTTTCTTT. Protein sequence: CASIRGGSKDTEAFF.

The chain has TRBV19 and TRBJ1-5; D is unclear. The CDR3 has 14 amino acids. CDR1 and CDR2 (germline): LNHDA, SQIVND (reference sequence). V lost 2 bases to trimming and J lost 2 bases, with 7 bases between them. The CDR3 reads CASSIRGGNQPQHF. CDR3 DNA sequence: TGTGCCAGTAGTATACGGGGAGGCAATCAGCCCCAGCATTTT.

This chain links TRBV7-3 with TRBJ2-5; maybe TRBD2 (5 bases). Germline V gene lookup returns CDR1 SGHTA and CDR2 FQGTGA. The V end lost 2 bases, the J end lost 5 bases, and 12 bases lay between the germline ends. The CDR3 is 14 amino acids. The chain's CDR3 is CASSLAGAGETQYF. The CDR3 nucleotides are TGTGCCAGCAGCTTAGCGGGCGCTGGTGAGACCCAGTACTTC.

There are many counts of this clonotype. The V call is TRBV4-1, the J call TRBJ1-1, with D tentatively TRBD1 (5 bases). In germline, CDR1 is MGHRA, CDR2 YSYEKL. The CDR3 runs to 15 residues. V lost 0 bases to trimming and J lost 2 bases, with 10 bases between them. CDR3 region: CASSQELTVNTEAFF. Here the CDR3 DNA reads TGCGCCAGCAGCCAAGAGTTGACAGTAAACACTGAAGCTTTCTTT.

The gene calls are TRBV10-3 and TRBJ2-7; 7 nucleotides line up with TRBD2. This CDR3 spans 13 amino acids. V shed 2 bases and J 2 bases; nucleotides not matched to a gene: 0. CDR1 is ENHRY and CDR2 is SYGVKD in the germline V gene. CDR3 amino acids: CAISERGAYEQYF. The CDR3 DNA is TGTGCCATCAGTGAGCGGGGGGCCTACGAGCAGTACTTC.

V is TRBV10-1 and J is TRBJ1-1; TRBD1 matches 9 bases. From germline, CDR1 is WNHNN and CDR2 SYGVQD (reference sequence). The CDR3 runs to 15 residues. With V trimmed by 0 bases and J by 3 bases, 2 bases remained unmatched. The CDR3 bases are TGCGCCAGCAGTGAGTCGGGACAGGGAGACACTGAAGCTTTCTTT. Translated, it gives CASSESGQGDTEAFF.

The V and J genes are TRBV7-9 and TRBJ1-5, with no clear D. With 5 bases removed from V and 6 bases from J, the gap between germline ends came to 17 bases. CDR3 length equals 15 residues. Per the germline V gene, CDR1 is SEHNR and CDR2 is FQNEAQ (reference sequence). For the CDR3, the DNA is TGTGCCAGCAGCCGGGTGGTGGGCCCAAGTCAGCCCCAGCATTTT. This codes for CASSRVVGPSQPQHF. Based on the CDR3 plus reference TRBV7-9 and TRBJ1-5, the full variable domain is DTGVSQNPRHKITKRGQNVTFRCDPISEHNRLYWYRQTLGQGPEFLTYFQNEAQLEKSRLLSDRFSAERPKGSFSTLEIQRTEQGDSAMYLCASSRVVGPSQPQHFGDGTRLSIL.

Here the CDR3 reads CASSRGGETQYF. DNA for the CDR3: TGCGCCAGCAGCCGTGGGGGAGAGACCCAGTACTTC. This chain joins TRBV5-1 and TRBJ2-5; D might be TRBD1 or TRBD2, each matching 5 bases. The V gene's germline CDR1 is SGHRS and CDR2 YFSETQ. V lost 4 bases, J lost 4 bases, and 8 bases lay in between. The CDR3 is made up of 12 amino acids.

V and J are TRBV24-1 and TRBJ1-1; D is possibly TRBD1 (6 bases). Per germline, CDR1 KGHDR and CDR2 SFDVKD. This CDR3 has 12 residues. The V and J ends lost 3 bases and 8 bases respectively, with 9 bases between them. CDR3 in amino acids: CATSDQGIEAFF. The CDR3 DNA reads TGTGCCACCAGTGATCAGGGGATAGAAGCTTTCTTT.

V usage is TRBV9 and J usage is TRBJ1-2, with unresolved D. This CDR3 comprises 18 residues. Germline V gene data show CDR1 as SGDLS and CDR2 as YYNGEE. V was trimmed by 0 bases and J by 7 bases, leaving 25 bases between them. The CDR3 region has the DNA TGTGCCAGCAGCGTAGTTCGGGCGGCTCTTGGTGTGGGCTTTGGCTACACCTTC. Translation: CASSVVRAALGVGFGYTF.

The CDR3 spells CASLPQVSYEQYF. Here the CDR3 DNA reads TGCGCCAGCCTTCCTCAGGTCTCCTACGAGCAGTACTTC. The chain uses TRBV10-1 and TRBJ2-7; D unclear. Germline lookup yields CDR1 WNHNN and CDR2 SYGVQD (reference sequence). CDR3 length: 13 amino acids. V lost 8 bases and J 0 bases, leaving 11 bases between the germline ends.

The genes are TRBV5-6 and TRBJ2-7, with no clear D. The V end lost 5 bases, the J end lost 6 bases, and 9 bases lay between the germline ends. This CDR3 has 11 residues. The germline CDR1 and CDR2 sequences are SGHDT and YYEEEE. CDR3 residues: CASRDLGEQYF. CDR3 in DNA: TGTGCCAGCAGGGATCTAGGCGAGCAGTACTTC.

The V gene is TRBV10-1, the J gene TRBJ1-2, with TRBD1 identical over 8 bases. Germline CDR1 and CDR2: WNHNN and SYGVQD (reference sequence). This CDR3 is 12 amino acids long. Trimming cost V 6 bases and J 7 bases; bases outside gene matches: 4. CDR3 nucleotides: TGCGCCAGCAGAGAGGACAGGGCTGGCTACACCTTC. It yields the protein CASREDRAGYTF.

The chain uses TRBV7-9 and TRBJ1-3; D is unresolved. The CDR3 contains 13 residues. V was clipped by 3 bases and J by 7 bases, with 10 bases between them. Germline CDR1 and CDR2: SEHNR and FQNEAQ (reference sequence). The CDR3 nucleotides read TGTGCCAGCAGCTTTTCACAGATGAACACCATATATTTT. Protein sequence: CASSFSQMNTIYF.

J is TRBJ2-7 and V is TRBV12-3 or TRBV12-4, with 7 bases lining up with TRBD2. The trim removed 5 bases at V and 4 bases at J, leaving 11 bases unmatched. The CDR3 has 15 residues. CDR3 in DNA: TGTGCCAGCAGTGAAATTGGCTCTAGCGGATACGAGCAGTACTTC. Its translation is CASSEIGSSGYEQYF.

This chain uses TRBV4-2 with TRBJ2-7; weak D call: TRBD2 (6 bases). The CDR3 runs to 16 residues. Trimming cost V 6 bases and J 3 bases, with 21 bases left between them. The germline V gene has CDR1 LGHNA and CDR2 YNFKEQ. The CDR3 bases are TGTGCCAGCAGTCATACCCGTGGTGGGGGGAGCTACGAGCAGTACTTC. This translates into CASSHTRGGGSYEQYF.

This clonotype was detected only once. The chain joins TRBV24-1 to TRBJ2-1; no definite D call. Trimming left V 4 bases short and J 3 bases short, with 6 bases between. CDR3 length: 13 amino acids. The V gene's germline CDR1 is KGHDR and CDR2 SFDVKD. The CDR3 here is CATSDQIYNEQFF. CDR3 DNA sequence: TGTGCCACCAGTGACCAGATCTACAATGAGCAGTTCTTC.

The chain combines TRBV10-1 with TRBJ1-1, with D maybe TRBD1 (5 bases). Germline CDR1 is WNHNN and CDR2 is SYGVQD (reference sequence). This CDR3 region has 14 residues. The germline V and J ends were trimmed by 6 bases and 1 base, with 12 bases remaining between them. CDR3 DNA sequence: TGCGCCAGCAGCTCCGGGACGGCGAACACTGAAGCTTTCTTT. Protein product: CASSSGTANTEAFF.

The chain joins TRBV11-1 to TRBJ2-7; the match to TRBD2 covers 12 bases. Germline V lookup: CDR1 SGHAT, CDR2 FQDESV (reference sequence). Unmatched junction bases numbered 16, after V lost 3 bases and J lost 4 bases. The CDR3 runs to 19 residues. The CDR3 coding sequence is TGTGCCAGCAGCTTCGGGCTAGCGGGAGGGCCCCCCGGCAAATACGAGCAGTACTTC. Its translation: CASSFGLAGGPPGKYEQYF.

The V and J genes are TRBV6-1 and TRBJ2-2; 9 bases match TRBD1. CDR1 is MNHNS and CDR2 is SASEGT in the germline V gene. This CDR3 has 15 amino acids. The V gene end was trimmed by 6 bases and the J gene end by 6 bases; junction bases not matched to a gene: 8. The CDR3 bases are TGTGCCAGCAGCTTGGGACAGGGTTTGCCCGGGGAGCTGTTTTTT. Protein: CASSLGQGLPGELFF.

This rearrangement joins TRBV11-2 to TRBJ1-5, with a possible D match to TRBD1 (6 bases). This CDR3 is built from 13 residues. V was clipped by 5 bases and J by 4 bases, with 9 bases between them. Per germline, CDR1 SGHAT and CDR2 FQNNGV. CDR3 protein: CASSRTDNQPQHF. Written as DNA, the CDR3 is TGTGCCAGCAGCCGGACAGATAATCAGCCCCAGCATTTT.

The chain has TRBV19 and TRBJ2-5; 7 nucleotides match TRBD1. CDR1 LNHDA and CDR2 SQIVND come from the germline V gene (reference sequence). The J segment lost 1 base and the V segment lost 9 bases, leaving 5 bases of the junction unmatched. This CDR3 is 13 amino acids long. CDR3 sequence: CASKTGSQETQYF. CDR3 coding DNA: TGTGCCAGCAAGACAGGGAGCCAAGAGACCCAGTACTTC.

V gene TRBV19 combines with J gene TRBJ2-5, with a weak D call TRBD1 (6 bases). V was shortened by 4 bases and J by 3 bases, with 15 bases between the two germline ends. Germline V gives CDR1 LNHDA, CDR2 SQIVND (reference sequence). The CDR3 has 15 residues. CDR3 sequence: CASSNRDTREETQYF. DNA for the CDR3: TGTGCCAGTAGTAACCGGGACACGAGGGAAGAGACCCAGTACTTC.

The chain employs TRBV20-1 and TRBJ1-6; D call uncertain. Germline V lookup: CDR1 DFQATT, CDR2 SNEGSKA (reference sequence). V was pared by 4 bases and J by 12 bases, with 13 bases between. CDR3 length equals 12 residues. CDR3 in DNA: TGCAGTGCTACAGGTGGGCCCAAACCCCTCCACTTT. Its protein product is CSATGGPKPLHF.

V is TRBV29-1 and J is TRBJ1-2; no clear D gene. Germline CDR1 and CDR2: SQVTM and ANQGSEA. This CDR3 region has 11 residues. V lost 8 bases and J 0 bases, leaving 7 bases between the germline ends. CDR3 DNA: TGCAGCATAGAAGCTAACTATGGCTACACCTTC. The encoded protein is CSIEANYGYTF.

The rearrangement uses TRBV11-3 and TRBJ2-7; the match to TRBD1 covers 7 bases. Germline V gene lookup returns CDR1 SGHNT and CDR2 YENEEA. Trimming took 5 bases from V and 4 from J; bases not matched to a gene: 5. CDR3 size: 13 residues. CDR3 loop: CASSQGTAYEQYF. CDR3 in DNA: TGTGCCAGCAGCCAGGGGACAGCATACGAGCAGTACTTC.

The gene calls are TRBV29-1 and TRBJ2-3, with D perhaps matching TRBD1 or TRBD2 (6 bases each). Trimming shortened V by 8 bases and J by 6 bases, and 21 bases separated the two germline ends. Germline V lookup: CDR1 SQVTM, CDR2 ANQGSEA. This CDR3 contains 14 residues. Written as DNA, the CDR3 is TGCAGCCTCAGGGGCGGCCGGAGCGGGGATACGCAGTATTTT. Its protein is CSLRGGRSGDTQYF.

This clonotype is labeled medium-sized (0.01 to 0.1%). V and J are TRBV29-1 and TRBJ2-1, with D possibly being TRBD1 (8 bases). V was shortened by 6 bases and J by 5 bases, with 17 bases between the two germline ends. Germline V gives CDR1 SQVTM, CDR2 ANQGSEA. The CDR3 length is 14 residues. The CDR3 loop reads CSVRGQGGNNEQFF. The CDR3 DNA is TGCAGCGTCCGCGGACAGGGAGGGAACAATGAGCAGTTCTTC.

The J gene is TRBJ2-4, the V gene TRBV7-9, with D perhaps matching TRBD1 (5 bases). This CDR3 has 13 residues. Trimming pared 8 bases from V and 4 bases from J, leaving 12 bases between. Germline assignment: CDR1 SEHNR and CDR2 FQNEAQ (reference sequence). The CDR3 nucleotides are TGTGCCAGCCCACCCTCAGGGAAAAACATTCAGTACTTC. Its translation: CASPPSGKNIQYF.